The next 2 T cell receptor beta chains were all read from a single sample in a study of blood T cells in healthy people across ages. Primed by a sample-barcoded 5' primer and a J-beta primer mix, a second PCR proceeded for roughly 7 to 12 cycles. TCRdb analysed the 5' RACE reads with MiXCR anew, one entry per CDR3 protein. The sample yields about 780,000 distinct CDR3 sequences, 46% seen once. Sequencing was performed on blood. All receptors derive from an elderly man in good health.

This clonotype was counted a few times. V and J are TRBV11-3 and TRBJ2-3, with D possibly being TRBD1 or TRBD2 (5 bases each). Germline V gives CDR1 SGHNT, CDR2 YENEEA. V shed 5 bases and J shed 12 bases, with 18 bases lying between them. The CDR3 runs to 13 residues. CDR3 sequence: CASSHSGGASQYF. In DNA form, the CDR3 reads TGTGCCAGCAGCCACTCTGGGGGAGCGAGTCAGTATTTT. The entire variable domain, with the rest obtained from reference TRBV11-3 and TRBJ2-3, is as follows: EAGVVQSPRYKIIEKKQPVAFWCNPISGHNTLYWYLQNLGQGPELLIRYENEEAVDDSQLPKDRFSAERLKGVDSTLKIQPAELGDSAVYLCASSHSGGASQYFGPGTRLTVL.

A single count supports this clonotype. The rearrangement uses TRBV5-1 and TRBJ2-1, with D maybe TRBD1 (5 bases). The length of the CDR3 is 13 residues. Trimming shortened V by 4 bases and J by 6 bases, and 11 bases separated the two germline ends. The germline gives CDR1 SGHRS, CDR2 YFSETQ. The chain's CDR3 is CASSGSRVNEQFF. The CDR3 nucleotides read TGCGCCAGCAGCGGCTCCAGGGTCAATGAGCAGTTCTTC.